A single T cell receptor beta chain is shown here with its context. What it binds is unknown. The protocol was immunoSEQ multiplex PCR, while the TCRdb copy is restricted to in-frame clones and leaves out a portion. The sample consists of about 32,000 clones, 80% to 95% of them appearing once. Time point of the sample: before natalizumab initiation. Before the first natalizumab infusion, T0 blood samples were taken. The CDR3 extends over 15 amino acids. From germline, CDR1 is SGDLS and CDR2 YYNGEE. J was trimmed by 8 bases and V by 4 bases; bases with no gene match: 9. This sample was included in a study of multiple sclerosis patients with progressive multifocal leukoencephalopathy. Findings of the study overall: Before and during natalizumab, the clones expanded at PML already existed. Lower normalized Shannon entropy suggested reduced TRB diversity in most PML patients. It is unclear whether the findings reflect JC virus infection or general immunocompromise.

The TCR sequence derives from a man between 25 and 39 years old with multiple sclerosis. The sequenced sample consisted of PBMCs. V is TRBV9 and J is TRBJ2-2, with 9 bases lining up with TRBD1. The CDR3 is CASSLGQGISGELFF. The DNA of the CDR3 is TGTGCCAGCAGCCTGGGACAGGGTATTTCGGGGGAGCTGTTTTTT.